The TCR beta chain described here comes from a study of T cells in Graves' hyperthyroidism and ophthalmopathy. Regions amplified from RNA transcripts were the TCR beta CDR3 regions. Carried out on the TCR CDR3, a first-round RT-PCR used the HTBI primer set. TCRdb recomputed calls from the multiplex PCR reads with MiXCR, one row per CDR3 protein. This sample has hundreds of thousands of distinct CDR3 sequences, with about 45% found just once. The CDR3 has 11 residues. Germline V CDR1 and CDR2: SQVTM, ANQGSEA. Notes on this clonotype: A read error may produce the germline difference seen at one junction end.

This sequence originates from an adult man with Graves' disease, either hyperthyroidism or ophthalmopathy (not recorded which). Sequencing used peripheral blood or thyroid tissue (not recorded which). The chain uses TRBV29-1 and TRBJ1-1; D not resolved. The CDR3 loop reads CSVDPAGEALF. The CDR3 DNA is TGCAGCGTTGACCCGGCGGGTGAAGCTCTCTTT. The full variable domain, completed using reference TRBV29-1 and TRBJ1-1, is SAVISQKPSRDICQRGTSLTIQCQVDSQVTMMFWYRQQPGQSLTLIATANQGSEATYESGFVIDKFPISRPNLTFSTLTVSNMSPEDSSIYLCSVDPAGEALFGQGTRLTVV.